This TCR beta chain was retrieved from a study of cytomegalovirus exposure and HLA in healthy donors. In regard to this clone: What it binds is not known.

Broader study findings: A later analysis linked a missense DCLRE1C variant to TCR beta V- and J-gene trimming. Within an earlier analysis, most TCR beta V segments proved productive either about 87% or about 30% of the time.

A multiplex PCR was run with 60 Vbeta primers and 13 Jbeta primers. Assay used: immunoSEQ multiplex PCR; TCRdb lists only in-frame clones, some missing. The sample holds 160,000 or so clones, about 72% seen once. The specimen sequenced was PBMCs. The TCR originated in a man in his sixties in good health and CMV-seronegative.

CDR3: CASSPPTGAGREAFF. The CDR3 coding sequence is TGTGCCAGCTCACCACCGACAGGGGCGGGGAGAGAAGCTTTCTTT. The V and J genes are TRBV18 and TRBJ1-1, with 8 bases lining up with TRBD1. V trimming: 0 bases; J trimming: 8 bases; junction bases outside the gene matches: 8. Germline CDR1 and CDR2: KGHSH and LQKENI. The CDR3 runs 15 residues. Variable domain in full (rest from reference TRBV18 and TRBJ1-1): NAGVMQNPRHLVRRRGQEARLRCSPMKGHSHVYWYRQLPEEGLKFMVYLQKENIIDESGMPKERFSAEFPKEGPSILRIQQVVRGDSAAYFCASSPPTGAGREAFFGQGTRLTVV.